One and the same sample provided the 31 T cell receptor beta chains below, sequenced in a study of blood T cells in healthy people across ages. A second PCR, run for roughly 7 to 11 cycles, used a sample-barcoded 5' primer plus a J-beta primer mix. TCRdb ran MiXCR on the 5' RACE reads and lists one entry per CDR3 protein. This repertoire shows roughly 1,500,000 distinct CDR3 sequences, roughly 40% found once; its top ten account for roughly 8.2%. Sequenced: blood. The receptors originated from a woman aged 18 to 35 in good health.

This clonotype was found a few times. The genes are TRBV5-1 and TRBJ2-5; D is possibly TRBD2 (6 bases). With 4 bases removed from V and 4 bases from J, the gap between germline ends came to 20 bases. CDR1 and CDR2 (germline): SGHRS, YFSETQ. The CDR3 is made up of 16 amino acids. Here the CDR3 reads CASSRDLTSFAETQYF. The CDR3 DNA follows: TGCGCCAGCAGCCGAGACCTAACTAGCTTCGCAGAGACCCAGTACTTC.

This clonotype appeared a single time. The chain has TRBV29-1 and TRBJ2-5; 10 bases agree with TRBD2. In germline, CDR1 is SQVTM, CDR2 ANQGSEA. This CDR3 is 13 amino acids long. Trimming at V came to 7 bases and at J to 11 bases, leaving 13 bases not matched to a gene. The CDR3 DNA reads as TGCAGCGCGTCAAGCGGGGGGGCGAATGAGCAGTACTTC. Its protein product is CSASSGGANEQYF.

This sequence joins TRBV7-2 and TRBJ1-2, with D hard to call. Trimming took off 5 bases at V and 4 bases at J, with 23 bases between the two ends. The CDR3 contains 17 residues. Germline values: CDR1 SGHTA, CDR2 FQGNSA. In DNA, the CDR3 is TGTGCCAGCAGCCCCAGACAAGCAGGCAAAACGGGCTATGGCTACACCTTC. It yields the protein CASSPRQAGKTGYGYTF.

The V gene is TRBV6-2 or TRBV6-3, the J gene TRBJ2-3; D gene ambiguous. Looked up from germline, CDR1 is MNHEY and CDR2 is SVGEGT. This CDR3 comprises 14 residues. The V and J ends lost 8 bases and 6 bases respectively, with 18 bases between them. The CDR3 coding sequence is TGTGCCAGCGGAGATCCCGGGCCCGGGGATACGCAGTATTTT. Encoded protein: CASGDPGPGDTQYF.

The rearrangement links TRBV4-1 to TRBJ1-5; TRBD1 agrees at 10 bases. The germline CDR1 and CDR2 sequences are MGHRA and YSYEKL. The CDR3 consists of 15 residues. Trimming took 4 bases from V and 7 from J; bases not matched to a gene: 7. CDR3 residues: CASSPPGQGTQPQHF. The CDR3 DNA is TGCGCCAGCAGCCCCCCGGGACAGGGGACGCAGCCCCAGCATTTT.

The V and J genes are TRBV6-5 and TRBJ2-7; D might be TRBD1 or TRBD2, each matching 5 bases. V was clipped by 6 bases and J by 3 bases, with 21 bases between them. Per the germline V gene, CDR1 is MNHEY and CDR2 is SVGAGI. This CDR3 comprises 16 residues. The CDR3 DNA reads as TGTGCCAGCAGCTACACGGTCGGGGCGGTTATCTACGAGCAGTACTTC. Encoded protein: CASSYTVGAVIYEQYF.

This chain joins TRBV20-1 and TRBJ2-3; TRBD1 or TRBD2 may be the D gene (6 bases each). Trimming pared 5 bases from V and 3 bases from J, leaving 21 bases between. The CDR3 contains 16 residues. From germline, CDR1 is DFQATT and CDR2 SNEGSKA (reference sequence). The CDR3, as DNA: TGCAGTGCTCTAACTTCTAGCTGGAGGGGGACAGATACGCAGTATTTT. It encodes CSALTSSWRGTDTQYF.

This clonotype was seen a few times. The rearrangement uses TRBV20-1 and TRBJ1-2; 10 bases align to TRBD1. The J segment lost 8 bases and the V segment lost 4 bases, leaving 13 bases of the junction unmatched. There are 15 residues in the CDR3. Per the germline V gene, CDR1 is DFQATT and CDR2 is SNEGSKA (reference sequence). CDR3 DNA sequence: TGCAGTGCTACGACGATTTCCGGGACAGGGGACGGCTACACCTTC. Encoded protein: CSATTISGTGDGYTF.

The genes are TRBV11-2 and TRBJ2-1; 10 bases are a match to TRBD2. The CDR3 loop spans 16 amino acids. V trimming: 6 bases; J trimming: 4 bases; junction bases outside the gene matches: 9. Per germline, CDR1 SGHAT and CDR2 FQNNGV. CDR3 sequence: CASSSASGREYNEQFF. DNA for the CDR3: TGTGCCAGCAGTTCTGCTAGCGGGAGAGAATACAATGAGCAGTTCTTC.

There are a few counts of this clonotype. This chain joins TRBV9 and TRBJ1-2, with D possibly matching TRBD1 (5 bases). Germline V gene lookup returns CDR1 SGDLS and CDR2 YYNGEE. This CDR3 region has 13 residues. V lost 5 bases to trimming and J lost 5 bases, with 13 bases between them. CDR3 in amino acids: CASRLDGAYGYTF. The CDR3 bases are TGTGCCAGCAGATTGGACGGGGCTTATGGCTACACCTTC.

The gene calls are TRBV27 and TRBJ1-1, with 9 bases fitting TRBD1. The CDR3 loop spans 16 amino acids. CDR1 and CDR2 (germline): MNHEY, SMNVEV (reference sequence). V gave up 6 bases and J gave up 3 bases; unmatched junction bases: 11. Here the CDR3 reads CASRPGTGRLDTEAFF. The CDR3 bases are TGTGCCAGCAGGCCCGGGACAGGGCGTTTGGACACTGAAGCTTTCTTT.

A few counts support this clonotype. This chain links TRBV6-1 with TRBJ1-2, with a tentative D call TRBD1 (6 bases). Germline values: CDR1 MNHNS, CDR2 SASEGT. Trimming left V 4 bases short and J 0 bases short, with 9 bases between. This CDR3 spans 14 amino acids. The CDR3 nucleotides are TGTGCCAGCAGTGGGACAGTTACTAACTATGGCTACACCTTC. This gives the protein CASSGTVTNYGYTF.

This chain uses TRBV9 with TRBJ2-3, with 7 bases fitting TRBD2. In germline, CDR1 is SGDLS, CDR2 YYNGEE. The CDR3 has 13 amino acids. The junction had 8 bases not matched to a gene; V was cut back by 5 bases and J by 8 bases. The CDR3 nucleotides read TGTGCCAGCAGTCCTCCGGGGGGAACTACGCAGTATTTT. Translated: CASSPPGGTTQYF.

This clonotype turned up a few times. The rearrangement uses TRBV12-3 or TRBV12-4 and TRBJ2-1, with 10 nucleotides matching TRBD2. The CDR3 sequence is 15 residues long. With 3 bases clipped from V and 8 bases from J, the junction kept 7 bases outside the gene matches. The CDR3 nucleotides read TGTGCCAGCAGTTTCAAAACTAGCGGGATCGATGAGCAGTTCTTC. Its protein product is CASSFKTSGIDEQFF.

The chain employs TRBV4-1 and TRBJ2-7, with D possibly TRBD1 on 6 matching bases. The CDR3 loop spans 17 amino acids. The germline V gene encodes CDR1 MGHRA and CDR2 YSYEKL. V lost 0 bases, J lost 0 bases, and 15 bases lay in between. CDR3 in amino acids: CASSQESQGGPSYEQYF. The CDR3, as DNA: TGCGCCAGCAGCCAAGAGTCACAGGGTGGGCCCTCCTACGAGCAGTACTTC.

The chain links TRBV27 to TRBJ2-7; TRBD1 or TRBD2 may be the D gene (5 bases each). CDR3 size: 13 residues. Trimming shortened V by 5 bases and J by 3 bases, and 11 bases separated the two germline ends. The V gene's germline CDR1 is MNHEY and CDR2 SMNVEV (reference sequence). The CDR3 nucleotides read TGTGCCAGCAGTGTGTTGGGGGACTACGAGCAGTACTTC. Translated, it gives CASSVLGDYEQYF.

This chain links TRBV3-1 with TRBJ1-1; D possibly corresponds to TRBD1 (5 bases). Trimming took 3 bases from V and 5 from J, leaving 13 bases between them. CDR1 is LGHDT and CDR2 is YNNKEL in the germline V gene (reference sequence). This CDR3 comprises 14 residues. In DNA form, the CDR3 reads TGTGCCAGCAGCCAGGGGGGGATCGGAACTGAAGCTTTCTTT. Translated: CASSQGGIGTEAFF.

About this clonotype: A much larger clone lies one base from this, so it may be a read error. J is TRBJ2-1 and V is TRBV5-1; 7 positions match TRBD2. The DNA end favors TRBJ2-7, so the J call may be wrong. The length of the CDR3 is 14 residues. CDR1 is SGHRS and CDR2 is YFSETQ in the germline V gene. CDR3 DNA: TGCGCCGGCAGCGGCGGGAGCTCCTACAATGAGCAGTACTTC. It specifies CAGSGGSSYNEQYF.

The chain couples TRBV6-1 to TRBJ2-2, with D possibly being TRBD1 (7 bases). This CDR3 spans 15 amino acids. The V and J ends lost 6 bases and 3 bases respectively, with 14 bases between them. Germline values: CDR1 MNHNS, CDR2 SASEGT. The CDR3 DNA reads TGTGCCAGCAGGGGCGGGACAGCAGACACCGGGGAGCTGTTTTTT. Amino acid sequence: CASRGGTADTGELFF.

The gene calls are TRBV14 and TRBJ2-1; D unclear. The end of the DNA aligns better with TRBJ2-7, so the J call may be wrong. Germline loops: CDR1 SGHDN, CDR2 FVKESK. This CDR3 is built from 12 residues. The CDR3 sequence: CASSGHYNEQYF. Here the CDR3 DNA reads TGTGCCAGCAGCGGCCACTACAATGAGCAGTACTTC.

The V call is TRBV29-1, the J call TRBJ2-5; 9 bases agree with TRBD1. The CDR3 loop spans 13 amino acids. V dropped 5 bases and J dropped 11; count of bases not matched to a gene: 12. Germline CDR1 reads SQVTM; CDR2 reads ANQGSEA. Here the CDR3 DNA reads TGCAGCGTTACCGGACAGGGGCTACGTGAGCAGTACTTC. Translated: CSVTGQGLREQYF.

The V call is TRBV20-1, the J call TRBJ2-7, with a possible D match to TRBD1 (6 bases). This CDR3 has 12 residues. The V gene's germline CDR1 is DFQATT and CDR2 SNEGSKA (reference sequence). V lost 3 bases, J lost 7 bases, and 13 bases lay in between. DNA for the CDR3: TGCAGTGCTAGTTTTGGACAGACGGAGCAGTACTTC. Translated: CSASFGQTEQYF.

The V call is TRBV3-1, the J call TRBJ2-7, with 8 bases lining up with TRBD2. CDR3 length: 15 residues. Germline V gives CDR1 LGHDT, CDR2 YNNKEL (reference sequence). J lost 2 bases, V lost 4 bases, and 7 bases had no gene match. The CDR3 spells CASSPVAGSAYEQYF. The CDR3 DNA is TGTGCCAGCAGCCCCGTAGCGGGATCCGCCTACGAGCAGTACTTC.

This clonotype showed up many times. This CDR3 is CAISEGLVYEQYF. The CDR3, as DNA: TGTGCCATCAGTGAGGGACTAGTCTACGAGCAGTACTTC. The rearrangement uses TRBV10-3 and TRBJ2-7, with 7 bases fitting TRBD2. V shed 2 bases and J 3 bases; nucleotides not matched to a gene: 1. The CDR3 extends over 13 amino acids. Germline assignment: CDR1 ENHRY and CDR2 SYGVKD.

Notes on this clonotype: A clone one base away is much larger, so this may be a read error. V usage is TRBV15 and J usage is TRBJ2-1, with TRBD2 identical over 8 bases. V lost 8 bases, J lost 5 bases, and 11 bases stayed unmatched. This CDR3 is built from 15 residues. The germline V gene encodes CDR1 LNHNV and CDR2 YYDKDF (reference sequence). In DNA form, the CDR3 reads TGTGCCACCGGTGCGGGGGGTGCAACTCACAATGAGCAGTTCTTC. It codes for CATGAGGATHNEQFF.

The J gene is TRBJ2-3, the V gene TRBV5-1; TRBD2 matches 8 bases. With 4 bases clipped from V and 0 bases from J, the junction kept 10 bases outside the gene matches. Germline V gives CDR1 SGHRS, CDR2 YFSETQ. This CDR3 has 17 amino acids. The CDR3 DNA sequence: TGCGCCAGCAGCCCTCCGGGGGGGAGGGCTAGCACAGATACGCAGTATTTT. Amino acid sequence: CASSPPGGRASTDTQYF.

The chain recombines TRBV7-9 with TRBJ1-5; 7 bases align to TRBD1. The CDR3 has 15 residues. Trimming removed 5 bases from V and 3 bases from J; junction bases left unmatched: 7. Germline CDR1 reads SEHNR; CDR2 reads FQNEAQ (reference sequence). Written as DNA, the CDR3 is TGTGCCAGCAGCCCACTGGGACAGTCCAATCAGCCCCAGCATTTT. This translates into CASSPLGQSNQPQHF.

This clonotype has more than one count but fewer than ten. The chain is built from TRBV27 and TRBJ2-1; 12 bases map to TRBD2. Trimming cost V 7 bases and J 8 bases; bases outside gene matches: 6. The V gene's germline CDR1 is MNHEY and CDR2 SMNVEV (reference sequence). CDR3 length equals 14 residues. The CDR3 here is CASKLAGGPYEQFF. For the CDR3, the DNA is TGTGCCAGCAAGCTAGCGGGAGGGCCGTATGAGCAGTTCTTC.

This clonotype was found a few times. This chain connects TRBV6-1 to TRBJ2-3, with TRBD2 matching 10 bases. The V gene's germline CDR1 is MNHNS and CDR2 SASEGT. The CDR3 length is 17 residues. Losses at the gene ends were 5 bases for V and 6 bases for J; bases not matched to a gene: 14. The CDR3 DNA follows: TGTGCCAGCAGTACACAAGCGGGAGGGGAGTACAGGGATACGCAGTATTTT. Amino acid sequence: CASSTQAGGEYRDTQYF.

The CDR3 here is CAWSVRGFGLKTQYF. CDR3 coding DNA: TGTGCCTGGAGTGTGAGGGGGTTCGGTTTGAAGACCCAGTACTTC. The genes are TRBV30 and TRBJ2-5, with D maybe TRBD1 (6 bases). Germline V lookup: CDR1 GTSNPN, CDR2 SVGIG (reference sequence). The CDR3 covers 15 residues. The ends were cut back, 0 bases at V and 6 bases at J, with 17 bases in the middle.

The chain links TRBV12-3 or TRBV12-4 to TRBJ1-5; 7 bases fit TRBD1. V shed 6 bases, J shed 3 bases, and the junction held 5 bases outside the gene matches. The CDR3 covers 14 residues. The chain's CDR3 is CASRSQGFNQPQHF. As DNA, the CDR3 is TGTGCCAGCAGGTCACAGGGGTTCAATCAGCCCCAGCATTTT.